Listed below are T cell receptor beta chains from one sample, sequenced in a study of blood T cell repertoires in COVID-19. Sequenced by immunoSEQ multiplex PCR; TCRdb stores in-frame clones only, minus some. Of 80,000 to 100,000 clones in the sample, approximately 90% are singletons; the top ten hold roughly 4.2%. The material sequenced was peripheral blood. Receptors originate from a human donor with COVID-19, enrolled during active disease. The donor label of this sample is uncertain. Each CDR3 is given with its conserved first and last residue. D genes are given only for firm matches. Clone size is shown for a subset of rows, as once, few, many or a class of expanded clone.

NA TRBJ2-3 NA TRBV5-1 TGCGCCAGCAGCTTGAACTGGGATACGCAGTATTTT CASSLNWDTQYF
TRBD1 TRBJ2-2 NA TRBV23-1 TGCGCCAGCAGTCAATCAGGGACAGCCCGAGAACCGACTACCGGGGAGCTGTTTTTT CASSQSGTAREPTTGELFF
TRBD1 TRBJ1-1 NA TRBV6-5 TGTGCCAGCAGCGACAGGGGATACACTGAAGCTTTCTTT CASSDRGYTEAFF
NA TRBJ1-1 NA TRBV7-9 TGTGCCAGCAGCTTACAAGGGGATACTGAAGCTTTCTTT CASSLQGDTEAFF
NA TRBJ1-1 few TRBV4-1 TGCGCCAGCAGCGGCCCCCTTAAGAACACTGAAGCTTTCTTT CASSGPLKNTEAFF
TRBD1 TRBJ1-6 NA TRBV10-3 TGTGCCATCAGTGAGGGGACAGGGATGTCACCCCTCCACTTT CAISEGTGMSPLHF
NA TRBJ2-7 many TRBV7-2 TGTGCCAGCGAGACAGGTTCTGTCTCCGAGCAGTACTTC CASETGSVSEQYF
TRBD2 TRBJ2-5 NA TRBV10-2 TGCGCCAGCAACAGCGGGGGGCACCAAGAGACCCAGTACTTC CASNSGGHQETQYF
NA TRBJ1-4 NA TRBV3-1/TRBV3-2 TGTGCCAGCAGCCAAGAGGCTGAAAAACTGTTTTTT CASSQEAEKLFF
NA TRBJ1-1 NA TRBV28 TGTGCCAGCAGTTTATCCGGTTTTGAAGCTTTCTTT CASSLSGFEAFF
NA TRBJ2-3 NA TRBV15 TGTGCCACCAGCAGGCCCGTTAGAGCGGTAAGGACAGATACGCAGTATTTT CATSRPVRAVRTDTQYF
NA TRBJ1-6 NA TRBV5-4 TGTGCCAGCAGCTTAGGGGGTTCACCCCTCCACTTT CASSLGGSPLHF
NA TRBJ2-3 NA TRBV25-1 TGTGCCAGCAGTGAATCCCAGTCGGCGGGGCGGATGGCAGATATGCAGTATTTT CASSESQSAGRMADMQYF
NA TRBJ1-2 NA TRBV12-5 TGTGCTAGTGGGGAGACGTTGGGGCCCTATGGCTACACCTTC CASGETLGPYGYTF
TRBD2 TRBJ2-1 NA TRBV7-9 TGTGCCAGCAGTAGCGGGGGGCCCGCCAATGAGCAGTTCTTC CASSSGGPANEQFF
TRBD2 TRBJ2-7 NA TRBV4-1 TGCGCCAGCAGCCAAGTAATGGTCCAGCGGGGGCCAGGATGGGAGCAGTACTTC CASSQVMVQRGPGWEQYF
NA TRBJ2-2 NA TRBV2 TGTGCCAGCAGGCAGTCGAACACCGGGGAGCTGTTTTTT CASRQSNTGELFF
NA TRBJ1-6 NA TRBV6-1 TGTGCCAGCAGTGACAGACAGAGTCCTAATTCACCCCTCCACTTT CASSDRQSPNSPLHF
TRBD1 TRBJ2-3 NA TRBV5-1 TGCGCCAGCAGCTTCTCAACAGGGGGTGGGGATACGCAGTATTTT CASSFSTGGGDTQYF
TRBD2 TRBJ2-3 NA TRBV7-3 TGTGCCAGCAGCTTAGTGCGGGAGGCATATACGCAGTATTTT CASSLVREAYTQYF
TRBD1 TRBJ2-7 NA TRBV19 TGTGCCAGTAGCCTCCAGGGGGCGCCCCGAAACGAGCAGTACTTC CASSLQGAPRNEQYF
TRBD1 TRBJ1-1 NA TRBV5-6 TGTGCCAGCAGAAGACAGGGACGGACTGAAGCTTTCTTT CASRRQGRTEAFF
TRBD1 TRBJ1-2 NA TRBV5-1 TGCGCCAGCAGCTTTACGGCCGGGACAGGGGACTATGGCTACACCTTC CASSFTAGTGDYGYTF
NA TRBJ1-1 NA TRBV7-6 TGTGCCAGCAGCTCGGGCCCGGGAACTGAAGCTTTCTTT CASSSGPGTEAFF
NA TRBJ1-4 NA TRBV5-1 TGCGCCAGCAGCTTGGGACAGCAGGATGAAAAACTGTTTTTT CASSLGQQDEKLFF
TRBD1 TRBJ1-2 NA TRBV30 TGTGCCTGGAGTTGGGTAGGGGGCGACTATGGCTACACCTTC CAWSWVGGDYGYTF
TRBD1 TRBJ1-4 NA TRBV6-5 TGTGCCAGCAGGACAGGGAACGCTAATGAAAAACTGTTTTTT CASRTGNANEKLFF
TRBD2 TRBJ2-1 few TRBV5-4 TGTGCCAGCAGCGGGACTAGCGGGGGGGTGATCGACAATGAGCAGTTCTTC CASSGTSGGVIDNEQFF
NA TRBJ2-2 NA TRBV5-1 TGCGCCAGCCGCCCTCCCGACAGATTAGGAAGGACCGGGGAGCTGTTTTTT CASRPPDRLGRTGELFF
NA TRBJ1-2 NA TRBV7-2 TGTGCCAGCAGCTTAGGTACGGGCAGGGCAAGTGGCTACACCTTC CASSLGTGRASGYTF
NA TRBJ1-3 NA TRBV11-2 TGTGCCAGCAGCTTAGACGTGGGGCCTGGAAACACCATATATTTT CASSLDVGPGNTIYF
TRBD1 TRBJ1-1 NA TRBV12-3/TRBV12-4 TGTGCCAGCAGTTTTGGGGCAGGGGGCCGAGCTTTCTTT CASSFGAGGRAFF
NA TRBJ1-1 NA TRBV18 TGTGCCAGCTCACCAGGGGAGGCGGGTGAAGCTTTCTTT CASSPGEAGEAFF
NA TRBJ2-4 NA TRBV25-1 TGTGCCAGCAGTGACAGGGGCGAGCTAGCCAAAAACATTCAGTACTTC CASSDRGELAKNIQYF
TRBD1 TRBJ2-7 NA TRBV6-5 TGTGCCAGCAGCCTCGGGACAGGGGGATACGAGCAGTACTTC CASSLGTGGYEQYF
TRBD1 TRBJ1-2 NA TRBV2 TGTGCCAGCAGCGATGGGACAGGGTACTATGGCTACACCTTC CASSDGTGYYGYTF
NA TRBJ2-5 NA TRBV5-4 TGTGCCAGCGGCCAGCCGGGACATCTCCAAGAGACCCAGTACTTC CASGQPGHLQETQYF
NA TRBJ2-5 NA TRBV3-1/TRBV3-2 TGTGCCAGCAGCCAAGAGGCGGGGGAGACCCAGTACTTC CASSQEAGETQYF
NA TRBJ1-5 NA TRBV18 TGTGCCAGCTCACTCACAGGTCGGGATCAGCCCCAGCATTTT CASSLTGRDQPQHF
TRBD1 TRBJ2-1 NA TRBV6-1 TGTGCCACCCTAGAGGGGGACAGAAACAATGAGCAGTTCTTC CATLEGDRNNEQFF
TRBD1 TRBJ2-7 once TRBV19 TGTGCCAGTAGGGACTCAGGGGGATTAAATCCGTACGAGCAGTACTTC CASRDSGGLNPYEQYF
TRBD1 TRBJ1-3 NA TRBV9 TGTGCCAGCAGCGTCGGGGAGGGCAGGGGGCTCGAAAACACCATATATTTT CASSVGEGRGLENTIYF
TRBD1 TRBJ2-7 NA TRBV5-6 TGTGCCAGCAGCTTGGGACAGGGCCGCTACGAGCAGTACTTC CASSLGQGRYEQYF
TRBD2 TRBJ2-7 NA TRBV24-1 TGTGCCACCAGTGATTTGAGACTAGCGGGGGGGAAATACGAGCAGTACTTC CATSDLRLAGGKYEQYF
NA TRBJ1-1 NA TRBV13 TGTGCCAGCAGCTTAGGACAGATTGAAGCTTTCTTT CASSLGQIEAFF
TRBD1 TRBJ1-6 NA TRBV6-2/TRBV6-3 TGTGCCAGCAGTTCCGGGACAGGGTTCCCGAGCTCCTATAATTCACCCCTCCACTTT CASSSGTGFPSSYNSPLHF
NA TRBJ1-5 NA TRBV12-5 TGTGCTAGTGGTTTGTCCCGGGAGGCGCGCCAGCCCCAGCATTTT CASGLSREARQPQHF
NA TRBJ2-2 once TRBV5-5 TGTGCCAGCAGCTTATATCTCACCGGGGAGCTGTTTTTT CASSLYLTGELFF
TRBD2 TRBJ2-3 NA TRBV9 TGTGCCAGCAGCGACCCGACTAGCGGCCTCACAGATACGCAGTATTTT CASSDPTSGLTDTQYF
NA TRBJ1-2 NA TRBV12-3/TRBV12-4 TGTGCCAGCAGTTTAGGTGGGAGTGGCTACACCTTC CASSLGGSGYTF
TRBD1 TRBJ1-5 NA TRBV18 TGTGCCAGCTCACTACTGACAGGGGGGGCCAATCAGCCCCAGCATTTT CASSLLTGGANQPQHF
NA TRBJ2-7 NA TRBV13 TGTGCCAGCAGCTTAGGGGGCAGGGGTCGCTTCTACGAGCAGTACTTC CASSLGGRGRFYEQYF
TRBD2 TRBJ2-5 NA TRBV7-7 TGTGCCAGCAGCTTAGCCCTAGCGGGGGTCGAGACCCAGTACTTC CASSLALAGVETQYF
NA TRBJ1-5 NA TRBV28 TGTGCCAGCAGTTCACCGGGACAATCTAGCAATCAGCCCCAGCATTTT CASSSPGQSSNQPQHF
TRBD2 TRBJ2-7 NA TRBV19 TGTGCCAGTACCCCGGGGACTAGCGGAAACTACGAGCAGTACTTC CASTPGTSGNYEQYF
NA TRBJ1-5 NA TRBV3-1/TRBV3-2 TGTGCCAGCAGCCCAGGACATAATAGCAATCAGCCCCAGCATTTT CASSPGHNSNQPQHF
NA TRBJ1-4 NA TRBV12-5 TGTGCTAGTGGTTTTTCAGGTTATGAAAAACTGTTTTTT CASGFSGYEKLFF
NA TRBJ2-3 NA TRBV4-1 TGCGCCAGCAGCCAAGATTCCGTGGGGGCGGTAGATACGCAGTATTTT CASSQDSVGAVDTQYF
TRBD1 TRBJ1-2 NA TRBV3-1/TRBV3-2 TGTGCCAGCAGTTCACAGGGGGGACACTATGGCTACACCTTC CASSSQGGHYGYTF
NA TRBJ2-5 NA TRBV5-1 TGCGCCAGCAGCCCTGGACTACCCCTCGGACGAGAGACCCAGTACTTC CASSPGLPLGRETQYF